The T cell receptor (beta chain) under discussion was sequenced for a study of glioma-infiltrating T cells after dendritic cell vaccination. The wider study: Dendritic cell vaccine was injected intradermally three times, biweekly.

Time point denoted: after dendritic cell vaccination, including at tumor progression/relapse. CDR3 length: 15 residues. Germline V CDR1 and CDR2: MGHDK, SYGVNS. The V and J ends lost 8 bases and 0 bases, in that order; junction bases with no gene match: 6. This clone has just one count. The immunoSEQ assay amplified TCRB CDR3 from up to roughly 2 ug DNA. Some clones are missing from TCRdb's copy, which holds only in-frame ones; the method was immunoSEQ multiplex PCR. The sample lists roughly 60,000 clones, about 89% occurring once. Sequenced material: blood, taken after dendritic cell vaccination. The clonotype comes from a human donor with glioblastoma. The chain uses TRBV25-1 and TRBJ2-2; 7 bases map to TRBD1. The CDR3 sequence is CASLRQGPNTGELFF. Written as DNA, the CDR3 is TGTGCCAGCCTAAGACAGGGCCCGAACACCGGGGAGCTGTTTTTT.